Sequencing of this TCR beta chain was carried out in a study of patients and donors after allogeneic stem cell transplantation. TCRdb processed the RT-PCR reads anew with MiXCR; each CDR3 protein has one entry. The data show hundreds of thousands of distinct CDR3 sequences, 16% seen once. This clonotype was counted only a few times. This CDR3 is 13 amino acids long. The germline gives CDR1 LGHDT, CDR2 YNNKEL (reference sequence). The V end was cut by 0 bases, the J end by 9 bases, with 11 bases between. This sequence joins TRBV3-1 and TRBJ1-1; no definite D call. Material for sequencing was blood, either unsorted or a sorted T cell fraction (not recorded which). The clonotype originates from a human donor who was either an allogeneic HSCT recipient or a stem cell or donor lymphocyte infusion donor (not recorded which). It is not recorded whose cells these are; they may come from a transplant donor. Here the CDR3 reads CASSQDKRPKAFF. The CDR3 bases are TGTGCCAGCAGCCAAGATAAAAGGCCTAAAGCTTTCTTT.